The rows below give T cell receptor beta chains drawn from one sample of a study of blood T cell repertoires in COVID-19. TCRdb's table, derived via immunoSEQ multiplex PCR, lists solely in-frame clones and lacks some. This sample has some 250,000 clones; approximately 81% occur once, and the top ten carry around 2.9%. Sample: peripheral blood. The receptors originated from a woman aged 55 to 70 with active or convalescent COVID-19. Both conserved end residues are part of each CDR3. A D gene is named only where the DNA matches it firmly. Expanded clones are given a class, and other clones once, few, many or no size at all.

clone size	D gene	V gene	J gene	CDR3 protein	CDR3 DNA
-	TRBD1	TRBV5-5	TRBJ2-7	CASSLGTGVSYEQYF	TGTGCCAGCAGCTTGGGGACAGGGGTATCCTACGAGCAGTACTTC
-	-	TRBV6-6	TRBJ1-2	CASNARRSYASYGYTF	TGTGCCAGCAACGCCCGGCGGTCCTACGCCTCCTATGGCTACACCTTC
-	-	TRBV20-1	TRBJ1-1	CSADTNTEAFF	TGCAGTGCTGACACGAACACTGAAGCTTTCTTT
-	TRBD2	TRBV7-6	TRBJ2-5	CASSFSGTSGQETQYF	TGTGCCAGCAGCTTCTCCGGGACTAGCGGGCAAGAGACCCAGTACTTC
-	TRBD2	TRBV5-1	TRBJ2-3	CASSLEASGLTDTQYF	TGCGCCAGCAGCTTGGAGGCTAGCGGACTCACAGATACGCAGTATTTT
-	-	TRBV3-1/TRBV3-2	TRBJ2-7	CASSPFGDEQYF	TGTGCCAGCAGCCCCTTCGGGGACGAGCAGTACTTC
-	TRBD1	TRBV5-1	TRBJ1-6	CASSSTGGDGSPLHF	TGCGCCAGCAGCTCGACAGGGGGCGACGGTTCACCCCTCCACTTT
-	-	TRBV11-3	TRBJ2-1	CASSPGTYNEQFF	TGTGCCAGCAGCCCCGGGACTTACAATGAGCAGTTCTTC
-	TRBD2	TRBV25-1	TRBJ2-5	CASSELAGGRETQYF	TGTGCCAGCAGTGAACTAGCGGGGGGCAGGGAGACCCAGTACTTC
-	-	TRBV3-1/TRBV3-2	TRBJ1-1	CASSHMEAGTEAFF	TGTGCCAGCAGCCATATGGAGGCGGGGACTGAAGCTTTCTTT
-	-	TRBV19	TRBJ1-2	CASSGDRRSSTNYGYTF	TGTGCCAGTAGTGGCGACAGGCGATCCTCGACTAACTATGGCTACACCTTC
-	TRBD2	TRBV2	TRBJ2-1	CASRPRSSGGNNEQFF	TGTGCCAGCAGACCCAGGTCTAGCGGGGGGAACAATGAGCAGTTCTTC
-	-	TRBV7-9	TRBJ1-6	CASSLLEDNSPLHF	TGTGCCAGCAGCTTGCTAGAGGATAATTCACCCCTCCACTTT
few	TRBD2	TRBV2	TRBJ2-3	CASSGLAGGTDTQYF	TGTGCCAGCAGTGGACTAGCGGGGGGCACAGATACGCAGTATTTT
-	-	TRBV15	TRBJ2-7	CATSRDPGISYEQYF	TGTGCCACCAGCAGAGATCCCGGGATCTCCTACGAGCAGTACTTC
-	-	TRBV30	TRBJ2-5	CAWNLRGQETQYF	TGTGCCTGGAACTTAAGGGGTCAAGAGACCCAGTACTTC
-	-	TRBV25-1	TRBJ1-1	CASTASGGYTEAFF	TGTGCCAGCACCGCGTCCGGGGGGTATACTGAAGCTTTCTTT
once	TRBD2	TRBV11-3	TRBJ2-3	CASSSGTSGAVNTDTQYF	TGTGCCAGCAGCTCAGGGACTAGCGGGGCGGTTAATACAGATACGCAGTATTTT
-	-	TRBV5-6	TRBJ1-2	CASSLYSLEGLNYGYTF	TGTGCCAGCAGCTTGTATTCTCTGGAGGGGCTTAACTATGGCTACACCTTC
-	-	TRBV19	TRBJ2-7	CASSSSGQGSYEQYF	TGTGCCAGTAGCTCCTCGGGGCAGGGGTCCTACGAGCAGTACTTC
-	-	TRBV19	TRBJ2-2	CASSRAGVDTGELFF	TGTGCCAGTAGTAGGGCAGGGGTTGACACCGGGGAGCTGTTTTTT
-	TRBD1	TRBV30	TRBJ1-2	CAFTGVLGYGYTF	TGTGCCTTTACAGGGGTCTTAGGCTATGGCTACACCTTC
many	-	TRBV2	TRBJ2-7	CASSGPSSSQSSYEQYF	TGTGCCAGCAGTGGCCCGAGTAGTAGCCAAAGCTCCTACGAGCAGTACTTC
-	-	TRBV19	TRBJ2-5	CASRRETGRLETQYF	TGTGCCAGTAGGCGCGAAACGGGGAGGCTAGAGACCCAGTACTTC
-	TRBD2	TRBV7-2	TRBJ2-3	CASSNLAGGFTDTQYF	TGTGCCAGCAGCAACCTAGCGGGGGGCTTCACAGATACGCAGTATTTT
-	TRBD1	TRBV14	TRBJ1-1	CASSQSPGQGKTEAFF	TGTGCCAGCAGCCAAAGCCCCGGACAGGGTAAAACTGAAGCTTTCTTT